The present TCR beta chain was sequenced within a study of technical replicates of blood from a handful of donors. Sequencing used immunoSEQ multiplex PCR; TCRdb keeps in-frame clones, though not all of them. The repertoire holds under 90,000 clones, with roughly 94% as singletons. Germline V CDR1 and CDR2: SGHRS, YFSETQ. The CDR3 extends over 17 amino acids. J was trimmed by 4 bases and V by 4 bases; bases with no gene match: 13. The material sequenced was T cells isolated from PBMCs. V gene TRBV5-1 combines with J gene TRBJ2-3; 9 bases are a match to TRBD1. This clonotype was obtained from a human donor in good health. This CDR3 reads CASSPPSSGQGSDTQYF. As DNA, the CDR3 is TGCGCCAGCAGCCCACCCTCGTCGGGACAGGGCTCAGATACGCAGTATTTT.